Following are 26 T cell receptor beta chains from one sample sequenced in a study of Graves' ophthalmopathy and Graves' hyperthyroidism. Beta-chain TCR CDR3 regions were amplified from RNA transcripts. Scientists carried out first-round RT-PCR using HTBI primers and then a second-round multiplex PCR. MiXCR was run by TCRdb on the multiplex PCR reads, yielding one entry per CDR3 protein. The sample lists fewer than 400,000 distinct CDR3 sequences, 15% to 20% occurring once. Sequencing was performed on peripheral blood. Receptors were obtained from a woman younger than 35 with Graves' ophthalmopathy.

The J gene is TRBJ2-7, the V gene TRBV4-3; maybe TRBD1 (6 bases). From germline, CDR1 is LGHNA and CDR2 YSLEER. Trimming removed 3 bases from V and 3 bases from J, with 12 bases in between. The CDR3 is made up of 14 amino acids. CDR3 DNA: TGCGCCAGCAGCCACTTTCCGGACAGCTACGAGCAGTACTTC. This codes for CASSHFPDSYEQYF.

The V gene is TRBV20-1, the J gene TRBJ1-2; 9 bases fit TRBD1. CDR1 and CDR2 (germline): DFQATT, SNEGSKA (reference sequence). This CDR3 region has 13 residues. Trimming took 1 base from V and 8 from J; bases not matched to a gene: 5. CDR3 loop: CSARAWTGEGYTF. In nucleotides, the CDR3 is TGCAGTGCTAGAGCTTGGACAGGGGAAGGCTACACCTTC.

At least ten counts were recorded for this clonotype. The gene calls are TRBV24-1 and TRBJ1-1; unclear D gene. Germline CDR1 reads KGHDR; CDR2 reads SFDVKD. V gave up 5 bases and J gave up 2 bases, with 8 bases separating them. This CDR3 contains 13 residues. The CDR3 region has the DNA TGTGCCACCAGTGGGGGTTTTAACACTGAAGCTTTCTTT. It encodes CATSGGFNTEAFF.

This clonotype was observed many times. The chain joins TRBV30 to TRBJ2-4; TRBD2 aligns across 12 bases. Germline V lookup: CDR1 GTSNPN, CDR2 SVGIG (reference sequence). The CDR3 has 16 amino acids. Germline trimming cut 5 bases from V and 1 base from J; bases unmatched to any gene: 6. In DNA form, the CDR3 reads TGTGCCTGGGGGACTAGCGGGCCATCGGCCAAAAACATTCAGTACTTC. Protein: CAWGTSGPSAKNIQYF.

Many counts were recorded for this clonotype. The chain uses TRBV28 and TRBJ2-5; D may be TRBD2 (6 bases). The CDR3 is 13 amino acids. Germline CDR1 is MDHEN and CDR2 is SYDVKM. V was clipped by 8 bases and J by 5 bases, with 15 bases between them. The CDR3 is CASLRGGRETQYF. DNA of the CDR3: TGTGCCAGCCTCCGTGGAGGGCGGGAGACCCAGTACTTC.

This clonotype was found many times. The chain is built from TRBV7-2 and TRBJ2-5; TRBD1 matches 9 bases. The V and J ends lost 4 bases and 4 bases, in that order; junction bases with no gene match: 10. In germline, CDR1 is SGHTA, CDR2 FQGNSA. This CDR3 spans 16 amino acids. As DNA, the CDR3 is TGTGCCAGCAGCTCGGGACAGGGAGTTGGTAGAGAGACCCAGTACTTC. Residues: CASSSGQGVGRETQYF.

The table lists this clonotype with many counts. The chain combines TRBV19 with TRBJ1-5; TRBD1 is a possible D gene (5 bases). The V gene's germline CDR1 is LNHDA and CDR2 SQIVND (reference sequence). This CDR3 spans 16 amino acids. Trimming took off 8 bases at V and 0 bases at J, with 17 bases between the two ends. DNA of the CDR3: TGTGCCAGTCTCCCCATCGGGGCTAATAGCAATCAGCCCCAGCATTTT. Its translation is CASLPIGANSNQPQHF.

This clonotype showed up many times. The rearrangement uses TRBV27 and TRBJ2-7; 7 bases fit TRBD2. The V and J ends lost 8 bases and 4 bases, in that order; junction bases with no gene match: 2. The CDR3 runs 11 residues. Germline-derived CDR1 and CDR2 are MNHEY and SMNVEV (reference sequence). The DNA for the CDR3 is TGTGCCAGCGGGGAGGGTTACGAGCAGTACTTC. Its translation: CASGEGYEQYF.

Many counts were recorded for this clonotype. V usage is TRBV5-1 and J usage is TRBJ2-2; 7 nucleotides align to TRBD2. Germline lookup yields CDR1 SGHRS and CDR2 YFSETQ. The CDR3 is 18 amino acids. Trimming cost V 2 bases and J 0 bases; bases outside gene matches: 10. The CDR3 loop reads CASSFLRLGLSNTGELFF. Here the CDR3 DNA reads TGCGCCAGCAGCTTCCTACGGCTGGGACTATCGAACACCGGGGAGCTGTTTTTT.

This clonotype was observed many times. The chain is built from TRBV28 and TRBJ2-7, with 14 nucleotides matching TRBD2. Germline V gives CDR1 MDHEN, CDR2 SYDVKM. With 8 bases clipped from V and 2 bases from J, the junction kept 11 bases outside the gene matches. The CDR3 runs to 17 residues. CDR3 coding DNA: TGTGCCAGCGGGACGTTCGGGACTAGCGGGAGACCCTACGAGCAGTACTTC. It translates to CASGTFGTSGRPYEQYF.

This clonotype appeared many times. The chain joins TRBV7-2 to TRBJ2-5; perhaps TRBD2 as D (6 bases). Trimming took off 3 bases at V and 1 base at J, with 21 bases between the two ends. Germline CDR1 SGHTA, CDR2 FQGNSA. This CDR3 has 18 amino acids. In DNA, the CDR3 is TGTGCCAGCAGCTTTTCCTTTCGGGCGGGGAACCGCCAAGAGACCCAGTACTTC. Its protein product is CASSFSFRAGNRQETQYF.

This clonotype was counted ten times or more. The chain combines TRBV27 with TRBJ2-5; D is possibly TRBD1 or TRBD2 (5 bases each). The CDR3 totals 13 residues. The germline gives CDR1 MNHEY, CDR2 SMNVEV (reference sequence). V was pared by 6 bases and J by 11 bases, with 19 bases between. The CDR3 nucleotides are TGTGCCAGCAGGCGAGATCCCTTGGGGGAACAGTACTTC. It yields the protein CASRRDPLGEQYF.

This clonotype appeared once. V is TRBV6-1 and J is TRBJ2-2; TRBD1 matches at 7 bases. The CDR3 spans 17 residues. Germline CDR1 is MNHNS and CDR2 is SASEGT. Losses at the gene ends were 7 bases for V and 7 bases for J; bases not matched to a gene: 18. The CDR3 spells CASTPSGTVGLNGELFF. The DNA for the CDR3 is TGTGCCAGCACCCCCTCGGGGACAGTTGGGCTAAACGGGGAGCTGTTTTTT.

The table lists this clonotype with many counts. The chain combines TRBV30 with TRBJ1-2; 10 positions match TRBD1. In germline, CDR1 is GTSNPN, CDR2 SVGIG (reference sequence). The V and J ends lost 5 bases and 4 bases, in that order; junction bases with no gene match: 7. This CDR3 is 14 amino acids long. In nucleotides, the CDR3 is TGTGCCTGGTTACTAGGACAGGGGGGCTATGGCTACACCTTC. Its translation: CAWLLGQGGYGYTF.

This clonotype was seen many times. V is TRBV27 and J is TRBJ2-5, with 10 bases fitting TRBD1. Germline assignment: CDR1 MNHEY and CDR2 SMNVEV (reference sequence). The CDR3 is 14 amino acids. V lost 7 bases to trimming and J lost 5 bases; unmatched junction nucleotides: 7. The CDR3, as DNA: TGTGCCAGCACCCCGACAGGGGGCCGGGAGACCCAGTACTTC. This translates into CASTPTGGRETQYF.

This clonotype was observed a handful of times. The gene calls are TRBV6-1 and TRBJ1-5; unclear D gene. CDR1 is MNHNS, CDR2 SASEGT, per germline. The CDR3 totals 14 residues. Trimming pared 0 bases from V and 6 bases from J, leaving 9 bases between. CDR3 bases: TGTGCCAGCAGTGAAGCGACCAAACTTCAGCCCCAGCATTTT. Translating gives CASSEATKLQPQHF.

The sample holds many counts of this clonotype. The chain recombines TRBV6-1 with TRBJ2-2, with D perhaps matching TRBD2 (6 bases). Looked up from germline, CDR1 is MNHNS and CDR2 is SASEGT. This CDR3 has 17 amino acids. Between the trimmed V and J ends, which lost 11 bases and 3 bases, there was a span of 25 bases. This chain's CDR3 is CAARGTFPSRDTGELFF. CDR3 in DNA: TGTGCCGCACGGGGGACTTTTCCCTCCCGGGACACCGGGGAGCTGTTTTTT.

The count of this clonotype is one. The J gene is TRBJ1-1, the V gene TRBV6-5; D perhaps matches TRBD1 (5 bases). Germline CDR1 is MNHEY and CDR2 is SVGAGI. Between the trimmed V and J ends, which lost 4 bases and 4 bases, there was a span of 13 bases. This CDR3 spans 14 amino acids. The DNA for the CDR3 is TGTGCCAGCAGTTCCCTAGCGGGGGGCACTGAAGCTTTCTTT. It translates to CASSSLAGGTEAFF.

This clonotype was seen at least ten times. V usage is TRBV10-1 and J usage is TRBJ2-3, with 10 positions matching TRBD1. This CDR3 region has 14 residues. The germline V gene has CDR1 WNHNN and CDR2 SYGVQD (reference sequence). Trimming at V came to 5 bases and at J to 4 bases, leaving 3 bases not matched to a gene. CDR3 sequence (DNA): TGCGCCAGCAGTTCAGGACAGGGGGCAGATACGCAGTATTTT. Its translation is CASSSGQGADTQYF.

This clonotype was observed a handful of times. The CDR3 DNA sequence: TGTGCCAGCAGCAACAGTGAAACCTATGGCTACACCTTC. Encoded protein: CASSNSETYGYTF. The chain has TRBV7-2 and TRBJ1-2; D remains ambiguous. This CDR3 is built from 13 residues. Germline V gene sequence: CDR1 SGHTA, CDR2 FQGNSA. Trimming stripped 5 bases from V and 4 bases from J, with 11 bases between.

This clonotype was observed many times. The genes are TRBV15 and TRBJ1-2; 7 bases align to TRBD1. J was trimmed by 4 bases and V by 3 bases; bases with no gene match: 2. Germline V gives CDR1 LNHNV, CDR2 YYDKDF (reference sequence). The CDR3 consists of 13 residues. CDR3 sequence reads: CATSSGQVYGYTF. CDR3 coding DNA: TGTGCCACCAGCAGTGGACAGGTCTATGGCTACACCTTC.

Many counts were recorded for this clonotype. V and J are TRBV12-3 or TRBV12-4 and TRBJ2-5, with D possibly matching TRBD2 (5 bases). CDR3 size: 14 residues. The germline V and J ends were trimmed by 3 bases and 0 bases, with 8 bases remaining between them. As DNA, the CDR3 is TGTGCCAGCAGTTTCGGGGTAAACCAAGAGACCCAGTACTTC. Translating it yields CASSFGVNQETQYF.

This clonotype came up many times. The V call is TRBV6-1, the J call TRBJ2-5; the match to TRBD2 covers 8 bases. Trimming at V came to 7 bases and at J to 1 base, leaving 8 bases not matched to a gene. The V gene's germline CDR1 is MNHNS and CDR2 SASEGT. This CDR3 spans 15 amino acids. In nucleotides, the CDR3 is TGTGCCAGCACGAGAAGCGGGGGACGCCAAGAGACCCAGTACTTC. Translation: CASTRSGGRQETQYF.

This clonotype was seen many times. The CDR3 loop reads CASSAGALPDRNYGYTF. The CDR3 nucleotides are TGTGCCAGCAGCGCTGGGGCCCTTCCGGACAGAAACTATGGCTACACCTTC. This rearrangement joins TRBV9 to TRBJ1-2; D is possibly TRBD1 (6 bases). Per the germline V gene, CDR1 is SGDLS and CDR2 is YYNGEE. The CDR3 consists of 17 residues. V lost 3 bases and J 2 bases, leaving 20 bases between the germline ends.

This clonotype was observed at least ten times. The chain combines TRBV11-3 with TRBJ2-2; D not resolved. The CDR3 length is 13 residues. Germline V gene data show CDR1 as SGHNT and CDR2 as YENEEA. Trimming took off 6 bases at V and 7 bases at J, with 12 bases between the two ends. This chain's CDR3 is CASSNGRIGELFF. CDR3 coding DNA: TGTGCCAGCAGTAACGGACGTATCGGGGAGCTGTTTTTT. The full variable domain, completed using reference TRBV11-3 and TRBJ2-2, is EAGVVQSPRYKIIEKKQPVAFWCNPISGHNTLYWYLQNLGQGPELLIRYENEEAVDDSQLPKDRFSAERLKGVDSTLKIQPAELGDSAVYLCASSNGRIGELFFGEGSRLTVL.

As for this clonotype: Likely a read error: the CDR3 ends without its conserved phenylalanine or tryptophan. The chain employs TRBV11-2 and TRBJ1-1; D is unresolved. Germline CDR1 SGHAT, CDR2 FQNNGV. V was clipped by 1 base and J by 0 bases, with 12 bases between them. The CDR3 has 16 residues. The CDR3 sequence is CASSLGPSPMNTEAFV. The CDR3 DNA follows: TGTGCCAGCAGCTTAGGCCCGTCACCAATGAACACTGAAGCTTTCGTT.